This T cell receptor (beta chain) comes out of a study of neoadjuvant anti-PD-1 for oral cavity cancer. The germline V gene has CDR1 SGHTA and CDR2 FQGNSA. The CDR3 spans 15 residues. Trimming cost V 1 base and J 2 bases, with 11 bases left between them. Produced via immunoSEQ multiplex PCR; TCRdb's table is partial and in-frame only. The table shows about 6,700 clones, with about 50% occurring only once. Patients were newly diagnosed with stage II-IVA oral cavity squamous cell carcinoma without prior systemic or radiation treatment. The J gene is TRBJ1-1, the V gene TRBV7-2; D is perhaps TRBD1 (5 bases). Sequencing used tumor tissue, obtained before nivolumab (anti-PD-1) treatment. The sequence came from a person aged 35-79 years with oral cavity squamous cell carcinoma. The CDR3 coding sequence is TGTGCCAGCAGCTTAGGGGGCAGCGGAAACACTGAAGCTTTCTTT. Protein product: CASSLGGSGNTEAFF.